These 20 T cell receptor beta chains share one sample of origin, sequenced in a study of blood T cell repertoires in COVID-19. The repertoire was sequenced with immunoSEQ multiplex PCR; TCRdb's copy has only in-frame clones and lacks some. This table has 150,000 to 200,000 clones, around 90% appearing once. Sequencing input: PBMCs or T cells enriched from blood (not recorded which). The receptors stem from a woman younger than 35 who had recovered from COVID-19.

This clone has a handful of counts. The chain is built from TRBV29-1 and TRBJ1-1; D is undetermined. V was cut by 3 bases and J by 4 bases, with 12 bases left in between. From germline, CDR1 is SQVTM and CDR2 ANQGSEA. The CDR3 is made up of 13 amino acids. The CDR3 loop is CSVDRGRATEAFF. The CDR3 DNA follows: TGCAGCGTTGACCGTGGGAGGGCCACTGAAGCTTTCTTT.

The chain links TRBV28 to TRBJ2-5, with a possible D match to TRBD2 (6 bases). V lost 5 bases, J lost 7 bases, and 17 bases lay in between. In germline, CDR1 is MDHEN, CDR2 SYDVKM. This CDR3 region has 14 residues. The DNA for the CDR3 is TGTGCCAGCAGTGCCTGGGGCGGGATGGCGACCCAGTACTTC. Residues: CASSAWGGMATQYF.

V and J are TRBV30 and TRBJ2-1, with 12 bases that match TRBD2. In germline, CDR1 is GTSNPN, CDR2 SVGIG (reference sequence). J lost 8 bases, V lost 8 bases, and 10 bases had no gene match. The CDR3 consists of 14 residues. The CDR3 loop is CAGTLAGGLDEQFF. CDR3 nucleotides: TGTGCCGGGACTCTAGCGGGAGGGCTTGATGAGCAGTTCTTC. The variable domain in full, completed from reference TRBV30 and TRBJ2-1, reads SQTIHQWPATLVQPVGSPLSLECTVEGTSNPNLYWYRQAAGRGLQLLFYSVGIGQISSEVPQNLSASRPQDRQFILSSKKLLLSDSGFYLCAGTLAGGLDEQFFGPGTRLTVL.

The rearrangement links TRBV24-1 to TRBJ2-1, with D hard to call. There are 13 residues in the CDR3. Trimming removed 4 bases from V and 7 bases from J, with 10 bases in between. The germline V gene has CDR1 KGHDR and CDR2 SFDVKD. This CDR3 reads CATSEREFNEQFF. The CDR3 region has the DNA TGTGCCACCAGTGAGCGAGAATTTAATGAGCAGTTCTTC.

In regard to this clone: Other nucleotide sequences from this sample produce the same CDR3. The chain is built from TRBV5-1 and TRBJ2-7; no clear D gene. Germline V CDR1 and CDR2: SGHRS, YFSETQ. This CDR3 region has 11 residues. Trimming shortened V by 4 bases and J by 3 bases, and 5 bases separated the two germline ends. The CDR3 bases are TGCGCCAGCAGCCCCGGCTACGAGCAGTACTTC. As protein: CASSPGYEQYF. Combining the CDR3 with reference TRBV5-1 and TRBJ2-7 gives the whole variable domain KAGVTQTPRYLIKTRGQQVTLSCSPISGHRSVSWYQQTPGQGLQFLFEYFSETQRNKGNFPGRFSGRQFSNSRSEMNVSTLELGDSALYLCASSPGYEQYFGPGTRLTVT.

This clone was detected only once. The V call is TRBV2, the J call TRBJ2-1; the match to TRBD2 covers 9 bases. The V segment lost 7 bases and the J segment 6 bases; nucleotides outside the gene matches: 10. The CDR3 runs to 15 residues. Germline CDR1 is SNHLY and CDR2 is FYNNEI. CDR3 sequence: CASKGSSGKFNEQFF. The CDR3 bases are TGTGCCAGCAAAGGTTCTAGCGGGAAGTTCAATGAGCAGTTCTTC.

This chain joins TRBV19 and TRBJ1-4; D not certain. The V gene's germline CDR1 is LNHDA and CDR2 SQIVND (reference sequence). Trimming stripped 6 bases from V and 5 bases from J, with 16 bases between. The CDR3 runs to 15 residues. The CDR3 DNA reads as TGTGCCAGTAGACCCGAGGGAGCGGGGAATGAAAAACTGTTTTTT. It specifies CASRPEGAGNEKLFF.

The chain has TRBV27 and TRBJ1-2; D possibly corresponds to TRBD1 (5 bases). Deletions cut 0 bases from V and 8 bases from J, with 10 bases between. This CDR3 region has 13 residues. The germline V gene has CDR1 MNHEY and CDR2 SMNVEV (reference sequence). The CDR3 DNA sequence: TGTGCCAGCAGTTTATCCGGGGGTCAAGGCTACACCTTC. Translation: CASSLSGGQGYTF.

This chain uses TRBV29-1 with TRBJ2-1; TRBD2 aligns across 10 bases. V shed 6 bases and J 9 bases; nucleotides not matched to a gene: 14. This CDR3 is built from 15 residues. From germline, CDR1 is SQVTM and CDR2 ANQGSEA. For the CDR3, the DNA is TGCAGCGTGGGGAGCTGGCCTAGCGGGAGTTCTGAGCAGTTCTTC. Translation: CSVGSWPSGSSEQFF.

The CDR3 bases are TGTGCCAGCAACGGGGGAGCCTACAATGAGCAGTTCTTC. Residues: CASNGGAYNEQFF. The V gene is TRBV11-2, the J gene TRBJ2-1, with D possibly being TRBD2 (6 bases). Germline CDR1 and CDR2: SGHAT and FQNNGV. Trimming left V 7 bases short and J 2 bases short, with 9 bases between. The CDR3 consists of 13 residues.

The J gene is TRBJ2-1, the V gene TRBV11-2; a weak D match, TRBD1 (6 bases). The CDR3 runs 15 residues. V gave up 5 bases and J gave up 2 bases, with 13 bases separating them. From germline, CDR1 is SGHAT and CDR2 FQNNGV. This chain's CDR3 is CASSSFGQTYNEQFF. CDR3 sequence (DNA): TGTGCCAGCAGCAGTTTCGGACAGACCTACAATGAGCAGTTCTTC. Based on the CDR3 plus reference TRBV11-2 and TRBJ2-1, the full variable domain is EAGVAQSPRYKIIEKRQSVAFWCNPISGHATLYWYQQILGQGPKLLIQFQNNGVVDDSQLPKDRFSAERLKGVDSTLKIQPAKLEDSAVYLCASSSFGQTYNEQFFGPGTRLTVL.

This sequence joins TRBV10-2 and TRBJ1-6, with 7 nucleotides matching TRBD1. This CDR3 is built from 14 residues. CDR1 is WSHSY and CDR2 is SAAADI in the germline V gene. Trimming cost V 6 bases and J 5 bases; bases outside gene matches: 4. The CDR3 protein is CASRPGTDNSPLHF. CDR3 coding DNA: TGCGCCAGCAGACCCGGGACAGATAATTCACCCCTCCACTTT.

The V gene is TRBV19, the J gene TRBJ1-5, with TRBD1 matching 9 bases. This CDR3 region has 15 residues. V shed 4 bases, J shed 6 bases, and the junction held 7 bases outside the gene matches. Germline CDR1 LNHDA, CDR2 SQIVND (reference sequence). CDR3 DNA: TGTGCCAGTAGTAGGGGACAGGGAGGCGGTCAGCCCCAGCATTTT. This codes for CASSRGQGGGQPQHF.

This chain uses TRBV5-1 with TRBJ1-4, with 8 bases identical to TRBD1. Germline trimming cut 3 bases from V and 8 bases from J; bases unmatched to any gene: 18. This CDR3 is 18 amino acids long. CDR1 is SGHRS and CDR2 is YFSETQ in the germline V gene. The CDR3 here is CASSSTRTTGAWDEKLFF. The CDR3, as DNA: TGCGCCAGCAGCTCCACACGCACGACAGGGGCGTGGGACGAAAAACTGTTTTTT.

J is TRBJ2-1 and V is TRBV7-3; 7 bases line up with TRBD2. CDR3 length equals 19 residues. Germline V gives CDR1 SGHTA, CDR2 FQGTGA. Trimming took 1 base from V and 6 from J; bases not matched to a gene: 18. CDR3 sequence: CASSLNAIAGPPLGNEQFF. CDR3 DNA: TGTGCCAGCAGCTTAAATGCGATAGCGGGCCCCCCTCTGGGCAATGAGCAGTTCTTC.

The CDR3 loop is CASSYKQGPYEQYF. The CDR3 region has the DNA TGTGCCAGCAGTTACAAACAGGGACCCTACGAGCAGTACTTC. This chain links TRBV6-2 or TRBV6-3 with TRBJ2-7; possibly TRBD1 for D (6 bases). V was shortened by 2 bases and J by 2 bases, with 10 bases between the two germline ends. CDR3 length equals 14 residues. The germline V gene encodes CDR1 MNHEY and CDR2 SVGEGT.

The V and J genes are TRBV5-4 and TRBJ1-6, with D possibly matching TRBD1 (5 bases). The CDR3 runs 17 residues. Germline V CDR1 and CDR2: SGHNT, YYREEE (reference sequence). V lost 1 base and J lost 0, with 11 bases in between. The CDR3 nucleotides read TGTGCCAGCAGCTTGACCCGACAGAACTCCTATAATTCACCCCTCCACTTT. Its translation is CASSLTRQNSYNSPLHF.

The genes are TRBV3-1 (or the pseudogene TRBV3-2) and TRBJ2-1, with 8 bases matching TRBD2. V dropped 5 bases and J dropped 4; count of bases not matched to a gene: 16. The CDR3 is 18 amino acids. Looked up from germline, CDR1 is LGHDT and CDR2 is YNNKEL (reference sequence). In DNA form, the CDR3 reads TGTGCCAGCAGCGCCCTAGGAGCGGGAGTAAACTTTTACAATGAGCAGTTCTTC. Translated: CASSALGAGVNFYNEQFF.

The rearrangement joins TRBV19 to TRBJ2-1; 12 bases map to TRBD2. V shed 3 bases, J shed 9 bases, and the junction held 12 bases outside the gene matches. The CDR3 consists of 17 residues. The V gene's germline CDR1 is LNHDA and CDR2 SQIVND (reference sequence). The CDR3 loop is CASSIPGASGGAGEQFF. CDR3 coding DNA: TGTGCCAGTAGTATCCCAGGGGCTAGCGGGGGGGCAGGTGAGCAGTTCTTC.

The CDR3 loop is CASSLGSGGLDEQFF. CDR3 nucleotide sequence: TGTGCCAGCAGCTTGGGGTCGGGGGGGCTCGATGAGCAGTTCTTC. This chain links TRBV5-4 with TRBJ2-1; 8 nucleotides line up with TRBD2. Germline loops: CDR1 SGHNT, CDR2 YYREEE (reference sequence). With V trimmed by 0 bases and J by 8 bases, 7 bases remained unmatched. CDR3 length equals 15 residues.